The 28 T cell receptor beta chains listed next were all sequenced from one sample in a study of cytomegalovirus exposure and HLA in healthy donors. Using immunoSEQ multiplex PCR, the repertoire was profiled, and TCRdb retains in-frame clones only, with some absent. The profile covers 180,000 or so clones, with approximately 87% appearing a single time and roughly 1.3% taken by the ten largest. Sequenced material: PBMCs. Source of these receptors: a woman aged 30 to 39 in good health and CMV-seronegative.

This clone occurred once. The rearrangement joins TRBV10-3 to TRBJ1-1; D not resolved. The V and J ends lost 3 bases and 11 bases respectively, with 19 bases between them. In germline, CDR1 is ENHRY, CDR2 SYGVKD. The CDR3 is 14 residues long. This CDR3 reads CAISDPSGGKGAFF. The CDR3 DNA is TGTGCCATCAGTGACCCAAGCGGAGGGAAAGGGGCTTTCTTT.

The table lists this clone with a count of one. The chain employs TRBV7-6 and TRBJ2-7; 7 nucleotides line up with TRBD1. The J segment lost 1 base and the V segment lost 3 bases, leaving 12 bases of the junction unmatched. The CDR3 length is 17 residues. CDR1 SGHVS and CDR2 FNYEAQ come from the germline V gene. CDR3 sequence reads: CASSFSSGTALSYEQYF. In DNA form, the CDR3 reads TGTGCCAGCAGCTTTTCATCCGGGACAGCTTTATCCTACGAGCAGTACTTC. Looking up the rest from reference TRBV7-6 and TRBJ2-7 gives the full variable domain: GAGVSQSPRYKVTKRGQDVALRCDPISGHVSLYWYRQALGQGPEFLTYFNYEAQQDKSGLPNDRFSAERPEGSISTLTIQRTEQRDSAMYRCASSFSSGTALSYEQYFGPGTRLTVT.

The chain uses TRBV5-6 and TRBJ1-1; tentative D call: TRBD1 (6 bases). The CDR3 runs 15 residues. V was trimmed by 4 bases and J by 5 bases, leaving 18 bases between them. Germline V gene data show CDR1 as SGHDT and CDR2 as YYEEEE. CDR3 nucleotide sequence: TGTGCCAGCAGCCTCGGGGGAGGGGGAGGGACTGAAGCTTTCTTT. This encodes CASSLGGGGGTEAFF.

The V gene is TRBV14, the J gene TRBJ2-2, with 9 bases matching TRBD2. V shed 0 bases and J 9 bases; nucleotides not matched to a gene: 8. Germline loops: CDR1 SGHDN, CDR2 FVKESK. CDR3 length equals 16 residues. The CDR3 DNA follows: TGTGCCAGCAGCCAAGACAGGCGGGGGGGTCCGCGGGAGCTGTTTTTT. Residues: CASSQDRRGGPRELFF.

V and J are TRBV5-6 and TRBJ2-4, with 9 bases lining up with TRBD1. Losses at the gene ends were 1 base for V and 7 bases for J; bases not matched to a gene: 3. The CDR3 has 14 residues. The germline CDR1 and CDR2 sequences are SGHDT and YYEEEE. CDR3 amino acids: CASSLPGTGNIQYF. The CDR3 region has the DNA TGTGCCAGCAGCTTGCCGGGGACAGGGAACATTCAGTACTTC.

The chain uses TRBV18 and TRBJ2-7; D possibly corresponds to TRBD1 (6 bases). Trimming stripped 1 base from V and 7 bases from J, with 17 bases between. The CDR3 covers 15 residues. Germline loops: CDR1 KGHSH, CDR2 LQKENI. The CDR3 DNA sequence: TGTGCCAGCTCACCACGTTCGGGGACAACTGGGGAGCAGTACTTC. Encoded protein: CASSPRSGTTGEQYF.

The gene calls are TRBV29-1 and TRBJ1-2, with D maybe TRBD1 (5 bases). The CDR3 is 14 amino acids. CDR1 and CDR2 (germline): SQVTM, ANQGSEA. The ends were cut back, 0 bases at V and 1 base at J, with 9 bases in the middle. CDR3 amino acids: CSVEEDGGNYGYTF. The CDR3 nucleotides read TGCAGCGTTGAAGAAGACGGGGGTAACTATGGCTACACCTTC.

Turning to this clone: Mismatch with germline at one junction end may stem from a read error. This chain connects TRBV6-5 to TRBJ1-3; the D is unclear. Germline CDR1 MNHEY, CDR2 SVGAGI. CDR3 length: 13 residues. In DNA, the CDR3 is TGTGCCAGCAGTTCATTAGAACCCTTCTCTATGGATTTT. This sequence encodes CASSSLEPFSMDF.

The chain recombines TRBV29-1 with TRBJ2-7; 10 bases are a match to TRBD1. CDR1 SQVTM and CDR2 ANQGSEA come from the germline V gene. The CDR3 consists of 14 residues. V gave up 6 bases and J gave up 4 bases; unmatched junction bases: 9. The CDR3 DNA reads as TGCAGCGTCGGGACCGACAGGGGGCTATACGAGCAGTACTTC. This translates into CSVGTDRGLYEQYF.

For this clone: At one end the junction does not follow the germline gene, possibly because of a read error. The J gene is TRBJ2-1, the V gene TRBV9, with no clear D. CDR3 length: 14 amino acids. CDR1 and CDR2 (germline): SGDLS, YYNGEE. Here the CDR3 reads CASSVLGSHNEQFF. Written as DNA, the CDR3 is TGTGCCAGCAGCGTCCTGGGCTCCCACAATGAGCAGTTCTTC.

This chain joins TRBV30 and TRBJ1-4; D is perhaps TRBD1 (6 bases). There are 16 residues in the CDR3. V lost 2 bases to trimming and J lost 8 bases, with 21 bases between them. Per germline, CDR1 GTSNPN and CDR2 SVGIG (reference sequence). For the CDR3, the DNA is TGTGCCTGGAGTCCCAGGGGCACAGGGCTCGAGGAAAAACTGTTTTTT. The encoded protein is CAWSPRGTGLEEKLFF.

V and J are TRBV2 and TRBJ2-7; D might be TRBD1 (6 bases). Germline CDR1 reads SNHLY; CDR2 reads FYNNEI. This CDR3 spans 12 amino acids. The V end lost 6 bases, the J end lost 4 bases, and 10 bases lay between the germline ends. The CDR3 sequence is CASRIQGYEQYF. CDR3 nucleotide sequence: TGTGCCAGCAGGATACAGGGATACGAGCAGTACTTC.

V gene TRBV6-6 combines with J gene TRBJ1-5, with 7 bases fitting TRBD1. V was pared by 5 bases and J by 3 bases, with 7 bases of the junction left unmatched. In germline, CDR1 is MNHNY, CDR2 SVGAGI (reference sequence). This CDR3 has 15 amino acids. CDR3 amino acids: CASSTLQGINQPQHF. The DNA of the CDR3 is TGTGCCAGCAGTACCCTACAGGGGATCAATCAGCCCCAGCATTTT.

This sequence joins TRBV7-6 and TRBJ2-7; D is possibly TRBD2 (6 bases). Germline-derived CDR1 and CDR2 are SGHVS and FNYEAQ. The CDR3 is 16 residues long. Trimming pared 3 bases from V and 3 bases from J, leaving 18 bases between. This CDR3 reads CASSLGIRGLDYEQYF. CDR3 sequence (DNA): TGTGCCAGCAGCTTGGGGATTAGGGGACTGGACTACGAGCAGTACTTC.

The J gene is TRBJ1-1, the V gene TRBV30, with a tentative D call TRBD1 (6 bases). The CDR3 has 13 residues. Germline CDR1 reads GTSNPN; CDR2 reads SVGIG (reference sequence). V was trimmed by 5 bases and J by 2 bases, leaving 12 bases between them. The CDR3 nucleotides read TGTGCCTGGGGGGACACCCGTAACACTGAAGCTTTCTTT. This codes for CAWGDTRNTEAFF.

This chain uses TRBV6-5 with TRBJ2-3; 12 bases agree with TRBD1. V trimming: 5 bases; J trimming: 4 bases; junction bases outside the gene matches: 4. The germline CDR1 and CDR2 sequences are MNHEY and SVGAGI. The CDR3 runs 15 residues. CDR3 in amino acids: CASSPGTGGSDTQYF. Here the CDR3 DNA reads TGTGCCAGCAGTCCCGGGACAGGGGGCTCAGATACGCAGTATTTT.

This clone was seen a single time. CDR3 nucleotide sequence: TGCGCCAGCAGCCCCGGGACTAGCGGCAATGAGCAGTTCTTC. This encodes CASSPGTSGNEQFF. V usage is TRBV5-1 and J usage is TRBJ2-1; 11 bases align to TRBD2. Per germline, CDR1 SGHRS and CDR2 YFSETQ. The CDR3 is 14 amino acids. The trim removed 4 bases at V and 6 bases at J, leaving 3 bases unmatched.

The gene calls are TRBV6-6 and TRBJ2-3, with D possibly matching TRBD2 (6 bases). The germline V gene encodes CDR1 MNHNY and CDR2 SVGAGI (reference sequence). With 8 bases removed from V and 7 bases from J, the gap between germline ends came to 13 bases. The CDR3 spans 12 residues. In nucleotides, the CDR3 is TGTGCCAGCGGTGGGGGGACGAATACGCAGTATTTT. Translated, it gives CASGGGTNTQYF.

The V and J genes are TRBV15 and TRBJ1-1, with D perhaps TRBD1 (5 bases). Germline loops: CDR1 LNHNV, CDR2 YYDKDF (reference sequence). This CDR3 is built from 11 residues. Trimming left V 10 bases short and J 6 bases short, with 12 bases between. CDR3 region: CAIGTASEAFF. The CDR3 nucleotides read TGTGCCATAGGGACTGCCTCTGAAGCTTTCTTT. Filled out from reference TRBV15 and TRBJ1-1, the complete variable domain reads DAMVIQNPRYQVTQFGKPVTLSCSQTLNHNVMYWYQQKSSQAPKLLFHYYDKDFNNEADTPDNFQSRRPNTSFCFLDIRSPGLGDTAMYLCAIGTASEAFFGQGTRLTVV.

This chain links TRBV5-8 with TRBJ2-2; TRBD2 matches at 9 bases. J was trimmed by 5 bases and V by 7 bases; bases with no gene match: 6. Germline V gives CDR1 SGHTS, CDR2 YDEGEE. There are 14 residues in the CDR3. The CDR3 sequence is CASSVLAGTGELFF. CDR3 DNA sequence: TGTGCCAGCTCGGTTCTAGCGGGGACCGGGGAGCTGTTTTTT.

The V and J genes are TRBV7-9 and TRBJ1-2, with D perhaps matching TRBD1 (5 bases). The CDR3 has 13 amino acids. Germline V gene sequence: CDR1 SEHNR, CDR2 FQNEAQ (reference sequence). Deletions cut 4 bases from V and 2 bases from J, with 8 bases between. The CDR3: CASSSTVNYGYTF. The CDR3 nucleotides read TGTGCCAGCAGCTCGACAGTGAACTATGGCTACACCTTC.

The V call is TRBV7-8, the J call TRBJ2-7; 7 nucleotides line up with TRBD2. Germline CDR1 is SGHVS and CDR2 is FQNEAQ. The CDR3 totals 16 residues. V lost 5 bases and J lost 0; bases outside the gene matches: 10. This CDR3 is CASSPRGVIRSYEQYF. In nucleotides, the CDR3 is TGTGCCAGCAGCCCCCGGGGGGTGATTCGCTCCTACGAGCAGTACTTC.

The CDR3 bases are TGCGCCAGCAGCCAAGACTGGAGAACCGGGGAGCTGTTTTTT. Translated: CASSQDWRTGELFF. V gene TRBV4-3 combines with J gene TRBJ2-2; D unclear. The V gene's germline CDR1 is LGHNA and CDR2 YSLEER. This CDR3 is built from 14 residues. V was cut by 0 bases and J by 5 bases, with 7 bases left in between.

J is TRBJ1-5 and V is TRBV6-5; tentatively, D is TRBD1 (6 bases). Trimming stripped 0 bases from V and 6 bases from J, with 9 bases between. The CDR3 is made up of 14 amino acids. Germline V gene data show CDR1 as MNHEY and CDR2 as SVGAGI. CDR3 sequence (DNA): TGTGCCAGCAGTTACTCGACAGGATCTCAGCCCCAGCATTTT. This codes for CASSYSTGSQPQHF.

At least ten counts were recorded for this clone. The DNA of the CDR3 is TGTGCCAGCTCAACAGGGGATGTTCAGCCCCAGCATTTT. This codes for CASSTGDVQPQHF. The chain recombines TRBV6-1 with TRBJ1-5; 7 nucleotides match TRBD1. Germline loops: CDR1 MNHNS, CDR2 SASEGT. The CDR3 extends over 13 amino acids. The V and J ends lost 8 bases and 6 bases, in that order; junction bases with no gene match: 7.

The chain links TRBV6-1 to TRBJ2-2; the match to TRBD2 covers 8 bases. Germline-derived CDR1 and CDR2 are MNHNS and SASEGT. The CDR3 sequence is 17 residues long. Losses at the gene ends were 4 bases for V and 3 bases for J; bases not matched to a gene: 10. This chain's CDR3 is CASSGGSAGVYTGELFF. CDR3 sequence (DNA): TGTGCCAGCAGTGGGGGGTCAGCGGGGGTGTACACCGGGGAGCTGTTTTTT.

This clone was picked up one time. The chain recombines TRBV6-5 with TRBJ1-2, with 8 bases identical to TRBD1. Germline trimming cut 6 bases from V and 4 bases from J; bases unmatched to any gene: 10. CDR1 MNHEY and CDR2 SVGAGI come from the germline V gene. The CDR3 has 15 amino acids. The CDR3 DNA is TGTGCCAGCAGCCCCCGGACAGGGAATGGCTATGGCTACACCTTC. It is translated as CASSPRTGNGYGYTF.

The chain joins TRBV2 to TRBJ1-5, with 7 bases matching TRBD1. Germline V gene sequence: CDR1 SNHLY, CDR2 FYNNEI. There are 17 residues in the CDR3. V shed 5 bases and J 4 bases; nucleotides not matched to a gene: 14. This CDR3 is CASSTKMTGWGNQPQHF. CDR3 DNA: TGTGCCAGCAGTACCAAAATGACAGGGTGGGGAAATCAGCCCCAGCATTTT.